Listed below are T cell receptor beta chains from one sample, sequenced in a study of spatial heterogeneity in lung cancer. TCRdb independently ran MiXCR on the 5' RACE reads; one entry per CDR3 protein. The sample records about 100,000 distinct CDR3 sequences, roughly 4.5% being singletons. The source was lung tumor tissue, collected at surgery. Receptors originate from a male donor with early-stage non-small cell lung cancer. Each CDR3 is given with its conserved first and last residue. Each record gives: clone size, V gene, D gene, J gene, CDR3 DNA, CDR3 protein. The D gene is left open where the match is weak. Clone size is shown for a subset of rows, as once, few, many or a class of expanded clone.

many,TRBV11-2,.,TRBJ1-3,TGTGCCAGCAGCTTATGGAGGGATTTCGGAAACACCATATATTTT,CASSLWRDFGNTIYF
many,TRBV28,.,TRBJ2-7,TGTGCCAGCAGTTTATTCGACAGCTACGAGCAGTACTTC,CASSLFDSYEQYF
.,TRBV20-1,.,TRBJ2-7,TGCAGTGCGGCGATGACAGTGAGCTCCTACGAGCAGTACTTC,CSAAMTVSSYEQYF
many,TRBV11-2,TRBD2,TRBJ2-2,TGTGCCAGCAGCTACCCTAGCGGCGGTCACGGGGAGCTGTTTTTT,CASSYPSGGHGELFF
few,TRBV12-3/TRBV12-4,.,TRBJ2-1,TGTGCCAGCAGCCCCGACTGGGTCAATGAGCAGTTCTTC,CASSPDWVNEQFF
many,TRBV27,.,TRBJ2-3,TGTGCCAGCAGTCCCTTACAGACATCCCTCGCAGATACGCAGTATTTT,CASSPLQTSLADTQYF
many,TRBV28,TRBD1,TRBJ1-6,TGTGCCAACCGACAGGGCCTTAATTCACCCCTCCACTTT,CANRQGLNSPLHF
many,TRBV6-1,.,TRBJ1-1,TGTGCCAGCAGTGCTTCTCTGTCATATTTCACTGAAGCTTTCTTT,CASSASLSYFTEAFF
many,TRBV28,.,TRBJ2-7,TGTGCCAGCAGGGACAGAATCTACGAGCAGTACTTC,CASRDRIYEQYF
few,TRBV10-3,.,TRBJ2-4,TGTGCCATCAGTGAAGGTGGAGCCAAAAACATTCAGTACTTC,CAISEGGAKNIQYF
.,TRBV14,.,TRBJ2-7,TGTGCCAGCAGCCAAGCTCTCGGGGGATCCTACGAGCAGTACTTC,CASSQALGGSYEQYF
many,TRBV4-1,.,TRBJ2-2,TGCGCCAGCAGCCAAGGGCCATACACCGGGGAGCTGTTTTTT,CASSQGPYTGELFF
many,TRBV10-3,.,TRBJ2-3,TGTGCCATCAGGGACACCAGCACAGATACGCAGTATTTT,CAIRDTSTDTQYF
many,TRBV2,TRBD1,TRBJ1-5,TGTGCCAGCAGAGACCATTACAGGGGAAATCAGCCCCAGCATTTT,CASRDHYRGNQPQHF
many,TRBV6-1,TRBD2,TRBJ2-1,TGTGCCAGCAGTGAAGCGCTGGCCCCTTTAATGGGGCTAGCGGTCAATGAGCAGTTCTTC,CASSEALAPLMGLAVNEQFF
many,TRBV12-3/TRBV12-4,.,TRBJ2-7,TGTGCCAGCAGTTTAAGCACAACGAGCTCCTACGAGCAGTACTTC,CASSLSTTSSYEQYF
few,TRBV7-9,.,TRBJ1-6,TGTGCCAGCAGCTCAGGGTTGTCACCCCTCCACTTT,CASSSGLSPLHF
many,TRBV29-1,TRBD2,TRBJ2-7,TGCAGCGTGGAGATCGGGACTACCTACGAGCAGTACTTC,CSVEIGTTYEQYF
many,TRBV29-1,.,TRBJ1-1,TGCAGCGTTGGAGTCCAGGGTTACAACACTGAAGCTTTCTTT,CSVGVQGYNTEAFF
many,TRBV7-8,.,TRBJ1-4,TGTGCCAGCAGCTTAGTTCCCGGAGAAAAACTGTTTTTT,CASSLVPGEKLFF
many,TRBV5-5,.,TRBJ2-5,TGTGCCAGCAGCCAAACGGGGGCGGCCTACCAAGAGACCCAGTACTTC,CASSQTGAAYQETQYF
many,TRBV15,.,TRBJ2-5,TGTGCCACGAGGGAGACAGTCAACCCGGAGACCCAGTACTTC,CATRETVNPETQYF
.,TRBV27,.,TRBJ2-7,TGTGCCAGCACGAATCACATGGGCTACGAGCAGTACTTC,CASTNHMGYEQYF
many,TRBV9,TRBD2,TRBJ2-1,TGTGCCAGCAGCGAGATGTCTAGCGGAGGACGCGGTGAGCAGTTCTTC,CASSEMSSGGRGEQFF
many,TRBV5-1,.,TRBJ1-2,TGCGCCAGCAGCTTGGGGCACGACTATGGCTACACCTTC,CASSLGHDYGYTF
many,TRBV7-9,.,TRBJ1-1,TGTGCCAGCAGCCTCCTTGTTGAAGCTTTCTTT,CASSLLVEAFF
.,TRBV7-9,.,TRBJ1-1,TGTGCCAGCAACCGGCCGACGGGAGCTGAAGCTTTCTTT,CASNRPTGAEAFF